This note documents a single T cell receptor (beta chain) sequence. The record originates from a study of spatial heterogeneity in lung cancer. Every TCR cDNA molecule bore its own unique molecular identifier. TCRdb re-derived calls from the 5' RACE reads in MiXCR, one entry per CDR3 protein. The repertoire holds approximately 92,000 distinct CDR3 sequences, with more than 10% as singletons. As for time point: sample taken at primary tumor resection. The CDR3 covers 15 residues. Deletions cut 6 bases from V and 0 bases from J, with 13 bases between. Germline-derived CDR1 and CDR2 are MNHEY and SVGEGT. V gene TRBV6-2 or TRBV6-3 combines with J gene TRBJ2-3; D may be TRBD1 (6 bases). The TCR comes from a male donor with early-stage non-small cell lung cancer. This material consisted of PBMCs, taken at surgery. The CDR3 sequence: CASSPWGLSTDTQYF. Here the CDR3 DNA reads TGTGCCAGCAGCCCTTGGGGGCTAAGCACAGATACGCAGTATTTT.